A few counts support the clone carrying this T cell receptor (beta chain). These data are taken from a study of blood T cells in healthy people across ages. The CDR3 spans 17 residues. J gave up 7 bases and V 6 bases, and 14 bases lay outside the gene matches. Germline V gene sequence: CDR1 LNHDA, CDR2 SQIVND (reference sequence). The use of a sample-barcoded 5' primer and a J-beta primer mix characterized a second PCR of roughly 7 to 11 cycles. TCRdb re-derived calls from the 5' RACE reads in MiXCR, one entry per CDR3 protein. Altogether approximately 350,000 distinct CDR3 sequences are present, about half being singletons, with the ten largest covering around 53%.

The sequencing input was blood. The chain has TRBV19 and TRBJ2-3; 12 bases line up with TRBD1. The TCR sequence derives from a man in his fifties or sixties in good health. The CDR3 spells CASRHLPGTGGTNTQYF. CDR3 bases: TGTGCCAGTAGGCACCTACCAGGGACAGGGGGCACGAATACGCAGTATTTT.